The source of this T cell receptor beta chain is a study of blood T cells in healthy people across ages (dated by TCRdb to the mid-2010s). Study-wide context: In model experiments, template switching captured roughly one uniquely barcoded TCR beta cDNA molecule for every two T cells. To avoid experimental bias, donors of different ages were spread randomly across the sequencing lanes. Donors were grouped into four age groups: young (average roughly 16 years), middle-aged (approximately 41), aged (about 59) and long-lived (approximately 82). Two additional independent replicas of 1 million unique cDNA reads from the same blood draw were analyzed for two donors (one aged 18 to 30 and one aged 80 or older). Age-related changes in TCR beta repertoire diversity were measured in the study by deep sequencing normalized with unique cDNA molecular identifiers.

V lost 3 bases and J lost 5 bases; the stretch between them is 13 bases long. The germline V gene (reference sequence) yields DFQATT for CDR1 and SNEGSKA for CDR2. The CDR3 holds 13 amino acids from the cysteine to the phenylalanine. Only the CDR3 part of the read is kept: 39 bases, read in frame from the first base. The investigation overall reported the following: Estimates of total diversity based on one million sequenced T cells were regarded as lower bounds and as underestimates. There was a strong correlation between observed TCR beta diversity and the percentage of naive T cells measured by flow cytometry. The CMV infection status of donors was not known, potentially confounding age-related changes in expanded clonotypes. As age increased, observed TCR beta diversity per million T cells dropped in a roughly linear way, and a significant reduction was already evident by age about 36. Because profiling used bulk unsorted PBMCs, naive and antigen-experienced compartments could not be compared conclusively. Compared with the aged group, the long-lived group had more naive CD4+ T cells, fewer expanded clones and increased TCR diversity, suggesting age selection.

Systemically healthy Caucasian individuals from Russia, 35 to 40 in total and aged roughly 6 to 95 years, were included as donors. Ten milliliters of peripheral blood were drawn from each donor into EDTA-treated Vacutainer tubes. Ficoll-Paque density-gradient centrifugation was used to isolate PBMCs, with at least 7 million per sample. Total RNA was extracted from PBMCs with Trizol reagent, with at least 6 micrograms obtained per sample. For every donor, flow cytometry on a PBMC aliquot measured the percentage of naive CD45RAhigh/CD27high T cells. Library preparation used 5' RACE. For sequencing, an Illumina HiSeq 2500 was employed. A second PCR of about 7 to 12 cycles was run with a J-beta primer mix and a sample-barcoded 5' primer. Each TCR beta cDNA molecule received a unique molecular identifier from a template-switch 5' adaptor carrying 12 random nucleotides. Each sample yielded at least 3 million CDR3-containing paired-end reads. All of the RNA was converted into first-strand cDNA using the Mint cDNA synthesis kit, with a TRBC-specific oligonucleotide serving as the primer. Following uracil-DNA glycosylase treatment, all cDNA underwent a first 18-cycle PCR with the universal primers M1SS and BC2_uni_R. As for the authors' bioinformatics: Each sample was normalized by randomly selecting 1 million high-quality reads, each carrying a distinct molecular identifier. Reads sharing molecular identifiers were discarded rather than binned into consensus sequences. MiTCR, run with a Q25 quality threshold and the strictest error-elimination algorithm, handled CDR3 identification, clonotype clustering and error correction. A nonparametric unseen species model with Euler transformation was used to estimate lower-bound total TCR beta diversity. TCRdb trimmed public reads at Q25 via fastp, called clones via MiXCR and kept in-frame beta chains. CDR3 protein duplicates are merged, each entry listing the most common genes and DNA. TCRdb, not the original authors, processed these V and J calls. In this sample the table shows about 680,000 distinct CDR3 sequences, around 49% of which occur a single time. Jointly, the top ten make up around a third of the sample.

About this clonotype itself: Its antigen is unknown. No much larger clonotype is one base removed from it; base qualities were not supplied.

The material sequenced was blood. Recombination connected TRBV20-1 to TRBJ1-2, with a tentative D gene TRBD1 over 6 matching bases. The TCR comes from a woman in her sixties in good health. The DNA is TGCAGTGCTAGGATTGCGCAGGGGTATGGCTACACCTTC. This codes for CSARIAQGYGYTF.